This paragraph covers one T cell receptor (beta chain) sequence. The data were produced by immunoSEQ multiplex PCR, yet TCRdb's version contains in-frame clones alone and is incomplete. This sample carries approximately 170,000 clones, around four fifths of them seen once, and the ten largest clones take approximately 8.4%. The sample comes from a study of blood T cell repertoires in COVID-19. The sample taken for sequencing was PBMCs or T cells enriched from blood (not recorded which). This clonotype originated in a woman between 45 and 65 years old who had recovered from COVID-19.

The CDR3 DNA sequence: TGCGCCAGCAGCTTGCGCCAGGGCGTAAACACCGGGGAGCTGTTTTTT. Translating it yields CASSLRQGVNTGELFF. V gene TRBV5-1 combines with J gene TRBJ2-2; D is possibly TRBD1 (5 bases). CDR3 length equals 16 residues. The V gene's germline CDR1 is SGHRS and CDR2 YFSETQ. V was trimmed by 1 base and J by 2 bases, leaving 12 bases between them.